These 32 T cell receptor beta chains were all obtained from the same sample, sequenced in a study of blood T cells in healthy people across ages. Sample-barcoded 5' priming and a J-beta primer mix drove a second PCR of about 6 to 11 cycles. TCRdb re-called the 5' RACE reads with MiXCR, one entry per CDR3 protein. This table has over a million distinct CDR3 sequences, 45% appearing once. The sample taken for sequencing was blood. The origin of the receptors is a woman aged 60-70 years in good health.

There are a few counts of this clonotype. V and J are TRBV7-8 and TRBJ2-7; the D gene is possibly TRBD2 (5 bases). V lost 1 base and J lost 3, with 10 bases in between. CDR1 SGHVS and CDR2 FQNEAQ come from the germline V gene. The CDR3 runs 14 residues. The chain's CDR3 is CASSLGGLLYEQYF. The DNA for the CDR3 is TGTGCCAGCAGCTTAGGAGGGCTACTCTACGAGCAGTACTTC. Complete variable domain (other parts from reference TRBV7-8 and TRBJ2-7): GAGVSQSPRYKVAKRGQDVALRCDPISGHVSLFWYQQALGQGPEFLTYFQNEAQLDKSGLPSDRFFAERPEGSVSTLKIQRTQQEDSAVYLCASSLGGLLYEQYFGPGTRLTVT.

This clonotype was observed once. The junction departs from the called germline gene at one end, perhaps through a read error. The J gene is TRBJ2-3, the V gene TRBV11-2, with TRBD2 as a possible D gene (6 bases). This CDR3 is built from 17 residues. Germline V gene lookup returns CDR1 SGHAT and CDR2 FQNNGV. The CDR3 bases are TGTGCCAGCAGCTTTTTTCAACTAGCCGCTAGCACAGATGCGCAGTATTTT. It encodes CASSFFQLAASTDAQYF. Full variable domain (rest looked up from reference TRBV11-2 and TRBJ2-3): EAGVAQSPRYKIIEKRQSVAFWCNPISGHATLYWYQQILGQGPKLLIQFQNNGVVDDSQLPKDRFSAERLKGVDSTLKIQPAKLEDSAVYLCASSFFQLAASTDAQYFGPGTRLTVL.

CDR3 amino acids: CASTIDRFAYEQYF. In DNA, the CDR3 is TGTGCCAGCACAATCGACAGGTTTGCCTACGAGCAGTACTTC. The rearrangement joins TRBV28 to TRBJ2-7; a possible D gene is TRBD1 (6 bases). V was pared by 7 bases and J by 2 bases, with 15 bases between. The germline V gene has CDR1 MDHEN and CDR2 SYDVKM. The CDR3 consists of 14 residues.

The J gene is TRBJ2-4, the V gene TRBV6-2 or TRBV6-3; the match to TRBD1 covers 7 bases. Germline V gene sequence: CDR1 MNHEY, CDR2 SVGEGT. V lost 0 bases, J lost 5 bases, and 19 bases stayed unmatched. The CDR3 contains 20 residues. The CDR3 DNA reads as TGTGCCAGCAGTTACTCGGGGTTGGGAAAAAGAGGGGGCATAGAAAACATTCAGTACTTC. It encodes CASSYSGLGKRGGIENIQYF.

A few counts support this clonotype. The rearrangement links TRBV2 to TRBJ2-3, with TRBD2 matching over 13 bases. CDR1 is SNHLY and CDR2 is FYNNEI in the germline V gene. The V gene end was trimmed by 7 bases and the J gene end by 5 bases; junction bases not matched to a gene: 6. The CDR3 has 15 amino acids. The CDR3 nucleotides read TGTGCCAGCATCTGGACTAGCGGGAGCCAAGATACGCAGTATTTT. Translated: CASIWTSGSQDTQYF.

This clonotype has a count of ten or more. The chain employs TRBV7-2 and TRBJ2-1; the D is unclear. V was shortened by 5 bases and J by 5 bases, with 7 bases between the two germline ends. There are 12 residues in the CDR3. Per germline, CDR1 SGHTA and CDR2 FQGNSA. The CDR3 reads CASSHRDNEQFF. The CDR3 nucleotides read TGTGCCAGCAGCCACCGAGACAATGAGCAGTTCTTC.

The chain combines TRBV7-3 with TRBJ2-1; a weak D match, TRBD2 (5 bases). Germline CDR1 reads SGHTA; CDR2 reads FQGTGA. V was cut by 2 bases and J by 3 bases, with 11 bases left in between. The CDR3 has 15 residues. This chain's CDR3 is CASSLVTGNYNEQFF. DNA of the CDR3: TGTGCCAGCAGCTTAGTGACGGGGAACTACAATGAGCAGTTCTTC.

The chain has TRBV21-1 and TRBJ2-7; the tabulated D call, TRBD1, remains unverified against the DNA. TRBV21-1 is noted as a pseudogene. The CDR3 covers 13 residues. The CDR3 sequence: CAQTGTFAYEQYF. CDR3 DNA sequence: TGTGCCCAAACAGGGACCTTCGCCTACGAGCAGTACTTC.

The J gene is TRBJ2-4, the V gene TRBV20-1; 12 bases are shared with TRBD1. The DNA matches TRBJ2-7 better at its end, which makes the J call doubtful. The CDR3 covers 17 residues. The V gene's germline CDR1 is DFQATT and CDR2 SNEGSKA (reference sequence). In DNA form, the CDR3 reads TGCAGTGCTAGAGTCCCGGGACAGGGGGCGAATCTGAACGAGCAGTACTTC. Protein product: CSARVPGQGANLNEQYF.

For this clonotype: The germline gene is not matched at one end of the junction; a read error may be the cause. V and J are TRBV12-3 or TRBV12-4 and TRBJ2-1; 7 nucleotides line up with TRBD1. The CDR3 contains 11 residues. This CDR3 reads CTSSPTGEQFF. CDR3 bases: TGTACCAGCAGCCCGACAGGGGAGCAGTTCTTC.

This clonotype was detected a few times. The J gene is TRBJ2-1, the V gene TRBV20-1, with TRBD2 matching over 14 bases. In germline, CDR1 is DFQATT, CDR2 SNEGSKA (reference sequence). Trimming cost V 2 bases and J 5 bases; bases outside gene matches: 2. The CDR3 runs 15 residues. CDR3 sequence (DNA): TGCAGTGCTAGACGACTAGCGGGAGGGGACAATGAGCAGTTCTTC. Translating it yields CSARRLAGGDNEQFF.

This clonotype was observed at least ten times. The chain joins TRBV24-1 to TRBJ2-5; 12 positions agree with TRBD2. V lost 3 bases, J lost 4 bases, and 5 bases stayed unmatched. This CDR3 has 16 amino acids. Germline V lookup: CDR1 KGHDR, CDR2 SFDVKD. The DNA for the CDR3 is TGTGCCACCAGTGATCGACTAGCGGGAGCCGGAGAGACCCAGTACTTC. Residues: CATSDRLAGAGETQYF.

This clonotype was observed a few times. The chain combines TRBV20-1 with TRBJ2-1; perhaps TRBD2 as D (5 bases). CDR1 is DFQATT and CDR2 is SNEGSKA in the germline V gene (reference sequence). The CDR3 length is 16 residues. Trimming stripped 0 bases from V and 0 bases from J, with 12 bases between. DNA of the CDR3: TGCAGTGCTAGAGATCTGGCGGGCAGCTCCTACAATGAGCAGTTCTTC. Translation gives CSARDLAGSSYNEQFF.

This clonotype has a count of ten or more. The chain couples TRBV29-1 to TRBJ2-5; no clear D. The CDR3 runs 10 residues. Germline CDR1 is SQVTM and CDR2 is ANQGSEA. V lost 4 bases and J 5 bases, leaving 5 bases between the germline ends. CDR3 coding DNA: TGCAGCGTTGCGGACGAGACCCAGTACTTC. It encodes CSVADETQYF.

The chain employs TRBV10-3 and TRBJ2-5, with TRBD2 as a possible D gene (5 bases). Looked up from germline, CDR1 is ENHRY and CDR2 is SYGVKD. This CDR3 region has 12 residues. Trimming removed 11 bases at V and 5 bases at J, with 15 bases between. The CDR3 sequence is CALGGGGETQYF. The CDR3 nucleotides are TGTGCCCTCGGAGGCGGCGGGGAGACCCAGTACTTC.

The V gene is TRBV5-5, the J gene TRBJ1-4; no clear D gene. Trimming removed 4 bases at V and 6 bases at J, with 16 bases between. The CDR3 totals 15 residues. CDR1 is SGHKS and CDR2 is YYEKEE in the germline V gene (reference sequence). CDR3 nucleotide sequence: TGTGCCAGCAGCCCCGCGGGGAGCATAGATGAAAAACTGTTTTTT. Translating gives CASSPAGSIDEKLFF. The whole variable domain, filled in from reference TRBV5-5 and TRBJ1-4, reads DAGVTQSPTHLIKTRGQQVTLRCSPISGHKSVSWYQQVLGQGPQFIFQYYEKEERGRGNFPDRFSARQFPNYSSELNVNALLLGDSALYLCASSPAGSIDEKLFFGSGTQLSVL.

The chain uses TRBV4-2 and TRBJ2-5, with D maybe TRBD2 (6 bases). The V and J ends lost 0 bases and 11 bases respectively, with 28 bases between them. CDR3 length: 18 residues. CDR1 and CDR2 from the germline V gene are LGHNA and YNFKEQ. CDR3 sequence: CASSQDWSKAGVYNEQYF. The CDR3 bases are TGTGCCAGCAGCCAAGATTGGAGTAAAGCGGGCGTCTACAATGAGCAGTACTTC.

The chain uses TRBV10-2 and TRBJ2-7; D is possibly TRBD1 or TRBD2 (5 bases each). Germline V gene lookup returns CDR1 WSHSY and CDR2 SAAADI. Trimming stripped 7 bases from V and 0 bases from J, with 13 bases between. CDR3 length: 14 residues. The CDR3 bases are TGCGCCAGCACCCGAGAGGGGATCTCCTACGAGCAGTACTTC. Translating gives CASTREGISYEQYF.

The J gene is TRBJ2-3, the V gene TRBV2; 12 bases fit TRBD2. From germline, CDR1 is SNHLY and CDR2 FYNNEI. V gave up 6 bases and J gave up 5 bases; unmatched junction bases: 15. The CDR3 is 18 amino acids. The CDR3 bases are TGTGCCAGCAGCCGCAACCTACTAGCGGGAGGTTCGAGAGATACGCAGTATTTT. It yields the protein CASSRNLLAGGSRDTQYF.

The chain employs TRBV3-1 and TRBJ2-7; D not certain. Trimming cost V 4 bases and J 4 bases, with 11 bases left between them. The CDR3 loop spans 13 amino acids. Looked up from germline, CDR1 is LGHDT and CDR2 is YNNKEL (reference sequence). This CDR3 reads CASSPLVGYEQYF. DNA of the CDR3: TGTGCCAGCAGCCCGCTGGTGGGATACGAGCAGTACTTC.

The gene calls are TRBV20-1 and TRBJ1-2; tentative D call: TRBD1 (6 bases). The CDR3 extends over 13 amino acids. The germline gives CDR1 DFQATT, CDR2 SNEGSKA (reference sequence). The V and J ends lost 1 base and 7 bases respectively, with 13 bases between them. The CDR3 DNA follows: TGCAGTGCTAGAGGGGGAGGGGGAAGTGGCTACACCTTC. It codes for CSARGGGGSGYTF.

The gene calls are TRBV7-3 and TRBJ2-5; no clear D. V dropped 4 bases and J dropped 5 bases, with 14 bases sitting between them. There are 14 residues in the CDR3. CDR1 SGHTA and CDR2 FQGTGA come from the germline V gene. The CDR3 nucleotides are TGTGCCAGCAGCTGGTCCTCGGATGGCGAGACCCAGTACTTC. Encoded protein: CASSWSSDGETQYF.

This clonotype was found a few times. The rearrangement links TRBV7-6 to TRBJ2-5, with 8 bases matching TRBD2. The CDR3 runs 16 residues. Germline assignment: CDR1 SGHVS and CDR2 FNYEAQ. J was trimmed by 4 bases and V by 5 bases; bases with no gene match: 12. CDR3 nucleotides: TGTGCCAGCAGCCCCAGCACCGGGACTAGGGGAGAGACCCAGTACTTC. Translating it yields CASSPSTGTRGETQYF.

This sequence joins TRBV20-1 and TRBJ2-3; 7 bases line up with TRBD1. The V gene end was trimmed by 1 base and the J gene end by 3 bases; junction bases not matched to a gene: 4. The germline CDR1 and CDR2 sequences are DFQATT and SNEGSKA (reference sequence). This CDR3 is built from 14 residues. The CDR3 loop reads CSARVQGRTDTQYF. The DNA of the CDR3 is TGCAGTGCTAGAGTACAGGGGCGAACAGATACGCAGTATTTT.

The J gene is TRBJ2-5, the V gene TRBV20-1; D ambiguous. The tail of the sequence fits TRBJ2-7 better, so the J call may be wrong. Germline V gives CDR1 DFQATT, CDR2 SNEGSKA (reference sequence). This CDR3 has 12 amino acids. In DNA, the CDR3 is TGCAGTGCAGCCCCTGACCCGTACGAGCAGTACTTC. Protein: CSAAPDPYEQYF.

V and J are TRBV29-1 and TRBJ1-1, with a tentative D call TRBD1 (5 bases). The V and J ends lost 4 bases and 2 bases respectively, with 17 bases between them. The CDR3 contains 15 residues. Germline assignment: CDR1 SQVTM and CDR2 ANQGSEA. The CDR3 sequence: CSVGSYRKLNTEAFF. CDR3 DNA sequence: TGCAGCGTTGGATCTTACAGGAAACTTAACACTGAAGCTTTCTTT.

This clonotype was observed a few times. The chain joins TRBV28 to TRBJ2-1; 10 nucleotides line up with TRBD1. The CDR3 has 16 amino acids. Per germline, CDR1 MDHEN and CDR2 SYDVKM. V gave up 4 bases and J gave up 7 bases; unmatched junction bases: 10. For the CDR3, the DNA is TGTGCCAGCAGTTCCCCCGGGACAGGGGTAAGGAATGAGCAGTTCTTC. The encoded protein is CASSSPGTGVRNEQFF.

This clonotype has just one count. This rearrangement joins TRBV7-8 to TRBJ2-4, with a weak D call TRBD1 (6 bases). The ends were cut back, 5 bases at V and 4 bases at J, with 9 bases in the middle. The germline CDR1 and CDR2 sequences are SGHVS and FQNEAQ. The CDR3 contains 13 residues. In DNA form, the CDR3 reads TGTGCCAGCAGCGCGGACAGTAAAAACATTCAGTACTTC. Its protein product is CASSADSKNIQYF.

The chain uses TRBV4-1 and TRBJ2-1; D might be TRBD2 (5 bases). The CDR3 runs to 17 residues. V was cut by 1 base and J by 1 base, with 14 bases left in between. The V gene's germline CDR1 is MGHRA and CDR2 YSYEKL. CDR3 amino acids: CASSQGALPGSYNEQFF. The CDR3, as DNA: TGCGCCAGCAGCCAAGGAGCCCTACCGGGGTCCTACAATGAGCAGTTCTTC.

The chain's CDR3 is CAISPSVRTGLYNEQFF. The DNA of the CDR3 is TGTGCCATCAGTCCTTCTGTCAGGACAGGTCTCTACAATGAGCAGTTCTTC. This sequence joins TRBV10-3 and TRBJ2-1, with 7 bases that match TRBD1. The V and J ends lost 5 bases and 3 bases, in that order; junction bases with no gene match: 13. The CDR3 spans 17 residues. Germline CDR1 is ENHRY and CDR2 is SYGVKD.

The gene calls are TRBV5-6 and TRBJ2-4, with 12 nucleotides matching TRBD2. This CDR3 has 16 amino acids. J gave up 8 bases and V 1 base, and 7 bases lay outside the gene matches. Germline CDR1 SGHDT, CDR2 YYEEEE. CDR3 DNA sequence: TGTGCCAGCAGCTTGTACCTAGCGGGAGGGGTTGACATTCAGTACTTC. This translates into CASSLYLAGGVDIQYF.

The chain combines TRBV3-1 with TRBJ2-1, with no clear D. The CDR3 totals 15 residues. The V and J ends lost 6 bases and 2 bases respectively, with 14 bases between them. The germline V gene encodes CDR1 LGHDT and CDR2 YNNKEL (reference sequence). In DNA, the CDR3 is TGTGCCAGCAGTCTGGACCCAGAGACCTACAATGAGCAGTTCTTC. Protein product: CASSLDPETYNEQFF.